These 26 T cell receptor beta chains originate from one sample sequenced in a study of blood T cell repertoires in COVID-19. Method: immunoSEQ multiplex PCR; TCRdb's copy keeps in-frame clones and lacks some. The table shows about 210,000 clones, with about four fifths occurring only once. Sequenced material: PBMCs or T cells enriched from blood (not recorded which). These receptor sequences come from a woman aged 30 to 39 who had been exposed to COVID-19.

The chain couples TRBV6-2 or TRBV6-3 to TRBJ2-2, with D perhaps matching TRBD2 (6 bases). The V and J ends lost 4 bases and 8 bases respectively, with 20 bases between them. CDR1 is MNHEY, CDR2 SVGEGT, per germline. CDR3 length: 16 residues. CDR3 loop: CASSLQGLTLTGELFF. The CDR3 DNA reads as TGTGCCAGCAGTTTACAAGGACTAACTCTTACTGGGGAGCTGTTTTTT.

The rearrangement links TRBV5-5 to TRBJ2-1, with a tentative D call TRBD2 (5 bases). Between the trimmed V and J ends, which lost 7 bases and 4 bases, there was a span of 15 bases. The CDR3 is made up of 14 amino acids. Germline V lookup: CDR1 SGHKS, CDR2 YYEKEE (reference sequence). The DNA for the CDR3 is TGTGCCAGCCATGGAGGTTCCCCTTACAATGAGCAGTTCTTC. This encodes CASHGGSPYNEQFF.

CDR3 residues: CATVVRTGHGYTF. In DNA, the CDR3 is TGTGCCACCGTCGTGAGAACAGGGCACGGCTACACCTTC. The chain recombines TRBV6-5 with TRBJ1-2, with a possible D match to TRBD1 (6 bases). V was cut by 10 bases and J by 8 bases, with 20 bases left in between. Germline values: CDR1 MNHEY, CDR2 SVGAGI. This CDR3 comprises 13 residues.

The V and J genes are TRBV14 and TRBJ2-3; D possibly corresponds to TRBD1 (5 bases). The V end lost 3 bases, the J end lost 0 bases, and 10 bases lay between the germline ends. The CDR3 loop spans 15 amino acids. The germline V gene encodes CDR1 SGHDN and CDR2 FVKESK. The CDR3 bases are TGTGCCAGCAGCCATCTACAGGATAGCACAGATACGCAGTATTTT. Its translation: CASSHLQDSTDTQYF.

The chain carries TRBV7-6 and TRBJ2-1; TRBD2 agrees at 11 bases. The V gene's germline CDR1 is SGHVS and CDR2 FNYEAQ. The CDR3 runs 16 residues. Trimming removed 1 base from V and 6 bases from J; junction bases left unmatched: 5. This chain's CDR3 is CASSLDASGGPNEQFF. In DNA form, the CDR3 reads TGTGCCAGCAGCTTAGACGCTAGCGGGGGGCCCAATGAGCAGTTCTTC. The whole variable domain, remainder taken from reference TRBV7-6 and TRBJ2-1, is GAGVSQSPRYKVTKRGQDVALRCDPISGHVSLYWYRQALGQGPEFLTYFNYEAQQDKSGLPNDRFSAERPEGSISTLTIQRTEQRDSAMYRCASSLDASGGPNEQFFGPGTRLTVL.

This chain links TRBV21-1 with TRBJ2-1; the table names TRBD2, a call not compared with the DNA. TRBV21-1 is a pseudogene. The CDR3 loop spans 15 amino acids. The CDR3 sequence: CASTVFSGVYNEQFF. The CDR3 region has the DNA TGTGCCAGCACCGTTTTTTCCGGGGTCTACAATGAGCAGTTCTTC.

V is TRBV10-2 and J is TRBJ1-2; D is perhaps TRBD1 (5 bases). The CDR3 covers 15 residues. V gave up 2 bases and J gave up 5 bases, with 15 bases separating them. CDR1 and CDR2 from the germline V gene are WSHSY and SAAADI. DNA for the CDR3: TGCGCCAGCAGTGAGCCACCAGAGACAGTATATGGCTACACCTTC. Amino acids: CASSEPPETVYGYTF.

The chain carries TRBV4-3 and TRBJ2-1; 10 positions match TRBD2. The CDR3 loop spans 21 amino acids. V shed 0 bases and J 10 bases; nucleotides not matched to a gene: 24. CDR1 is LGHNA, CDR2 YSLEER, per germline. In DNA form, the CDR3 reads TGCGCCAGCAGCCAAGATAGCGGTTTGGGAGATAGCGGGGGGCCCTTTCGAGAGCAGTTCTTC. It codes for CASSQDSGLGDSGGPFREQFF.

The chain recombines TRBV3-1 (or the pseudogene TRBV3-2) with TRBJ1-1, with D uncertain. The CDR3 consists of 14 residues. CDR1 LGHDT and CDR2 YNNKEL come from the germline V gene (reference sequence). Trimming stripped 1 base from V and 1 base from J, with 7 bases between. DNA of the CDR3: TGTGCCAGCAGCCAAGGGCCAGGGAACACTGAAGCTTTCTTT. Protein sequence: CASSQGPGNTEAFF.

This clone was detected only once. V gene TRBV30 combines with J gene TRBJ1-1; D is unclear. Trimming stripped 5 bases from V and 3 bases from J, with 7 bases between. The CDR3 is 11 amino acids. Germline CDR1 reads GTSNPN; CDR2 reads SVGIG (reference sequence). CDR3 amino acids: CAWGSDTEAFF. CDR3 bases: TGTGCCTGGGGGTCGGACACTGAAGCTTTCTTT.

The chain recombines TRBV19 with TRBJ1-1; a possible D gene is TRBD1 (5 bases). Trimming cost V 4 bases and J 2 bases, with 8 bases left between them. The CDR3 contains 13 residues. Germline-derived CDR1 and CDR2 are LNHDA and SQIVND (reference sequence). The CDR3, as DNA: TGTGCCAGTAGTACAGGGATCAACACTGAAGCTTTCTTT. Translation: CASSTGINTEAFF.

This chain's CDR3 is CASSAQGGGNTIYF. CDR3 DNA sequence: TGTGCCAGCAGCGCCCAGGGAGGCGGAAACACCATATATTTT. The chain recombines TRBV9 with TRBJ1-3, with D tentatively TRBD1 (5 bases). The germline gives CDR1 SGDLS, CDR2 YYNGEE. This CDR3 region has 14 residues. Trimming stripped 3 bases from V and 4 bases from J, with 11 bases between.

V and J are TRBV27 and TRBJ2-1; 7 bases line up with TRBD1. The length of the CDR3 is 13 residues. Germline trimming cut 4 bases from V and 15 bases from J; bases unmatched to any gene: 12. Germline loops: CDR1 MNHEY, CDR2 SMNVEV (reference sequence). Here the CDR3 DNA reads TGTGCCAGCAGTTCCCTCGGGACAGCTGAACTGTTCTTC. It translates to CASSSLGTAELFF.

This chain connects TRBV5-4 to TRBJ2-7, with D possibly matching TRBD2 (7 bases). The CDR3 length is 15 residues. Germline CDR1 reads SGHNT; CDR2 reads YYREEE (reference sequence). V lost 3 bases to trimming and J lost 3 bases, with 16 bases between them. CDR3 nucleotides: TGTGCCAGCAGCTCCCCTCGGGGGGCCAACTACGAGCAGTACTTC. Translating gives CASSSPRGANYEQYF. The variable domain in full, with the rest retrieved from reference TRBV5-4 and TRBJ2-7, is ETGVTQSPTHLIKTRGQQVTLRCSSQSGHNTVSWYQQALGQGPQFIFQYYREEENGRGNFPPRFSGLQFPNYSSELNVNALELDDSALYLCASSSPRGANYEQYFGPGTRLTVT.

The chain employs TRBV5-4 and TRBJ2-5; 12 positions agree with TRBD2. The CDR3 is 16 residues long. With 4 bases clipped from V and 0 bases from J, the junction kept 4 bases outside the gene matches. Germline assignment: CDR1 SGHNT and CDR2 YYREEE (reference sequence). The CDR3 here is CASSLTSGGYQETQYF. CDR3 in DNA: TGTGCCAGCAGCCTTACTAGCGGGGGGTACCAAGAGACCCAGTACTTC. Combining the CDR3 with reference TRBV5-4 and TRBJ2-5 gives the whole variable domain ETGVTQSPTHLIKTRGQQVTLRCSSQSGHNTVSWYQQALGQGPQFIFQYYREEENGRGNFPPRFSGLQFPNYSSELNVNALELDDSALYLCASSLTSGGYQETQYFGPGTRLLVL.

The V gene is TRBV7-9, the J gene TRBJ1-4, with 7 bases that match TRBD1. V was pared by 5 bases and J by 7 bases, with 7 bases of the junction left unmatched. The CDR3 sequence is 14 residues long. The germline V gene encodes CDR1 SEHNR and CDR2 FQNEAQ (reference sequence). DNA for the CDR3: TGTGCCAGCAGCAACGACAGGGAAGGTGAAAAACTGTTTTTT. Translated, it gives CASSNDREGEKLFF.

CDR3 protein: CASYPNRGGTEAFF. CDR3 nucleotides: TGTGCCAGCTACCCTAACAGGGGTGGGACTGAAGCTTTCTTT. The chain carries TRBV6-5 and TRBJ1-1; 7 bases are shared with TRBD1. Losses at the gene ends were 8 bases for V and 5 bases for J; bases not matched to a gene: 11. Per germline, CDR1 MNHEY and CDR2 SVGAGI. The CDR3 has 14 amino acids.

The V gene is TRBV5-4, the J gene TRBJ2-7; D not resolved. CDR1 and CDR2 from the germline V gene are SGHNT and YYREEE (reference sequence). Trimming removed 5 bases at V and 1 base at J, with 13 bases between. The CDR3 is made up of 14 amino acids. CDR3 loop: CASRRDTNSYEQYF. The CDR3 coding sequence is TGTGCCAGCAGACGCGACACGAATTCCTACGAGCAGTACTTC.

This chain connects TRBV5-5 to TRBJ2-7; D possibly corresponds to TRBD2 (5 bases). Germline CDR1 SGHKS, CDR2 YYEKEE (reference sequence). V gave up 1 base and J gave up 5 bases, with 7 bases separating them. CDR3 size: 12 residues. The CDR3 sequence is CASSLYGDEQYF. CDR3 DNA: TGTGCCAGCAGCTTGTACGGGGACGAGCAGTACTTC.

V is TRBV9 and J is TRBJ2-5; tentatively, D is TRBD1 (6 bases). Germline V CDR1 and CDR2: SGDLS, YYNGEE. This CDR3 is built from 14 residues. V was cut by 0 bases and J by 5 bases, with 11 bases left in between. CDR3 region: CASSVATGLETQYF. Written as DNA, the CDR3 is TGTGCCAGCAGCGTAGCTACAGGGCTCGAGACCCAGTACTTC.

J is TRBJ2-2 and V is TRBV7-2, with 12 bases matching TRBD2. With 3 bases clipped from V and 4 bases from J, the junction kept 9 bases outside the gene matches. Germline CDR1 and CDR2: SGHTA and FQGNSA. The CDR3 has 18 amino acids. The CDR3: CASSFPSGGAISTGELFF. The CDR3 coding sequence is TGTGCCAGCAGCTTCCCTAGCGGGGGGGCCATAAGCACCGGGGAGCTGTTTTTT.

The V gene is TRBV4-1, the J gene TRBJ2-3; 10 bases map to TRBD2. Germline values: CDR1 MGHRA, CDR2 YSYEKL. The length of the CDR3 is 21 residues. The V gene end was trimmed by 1 base and the J gene end by 3 bases; junction bases not matched to a gene: 19. For the CDR3, the DNA is TGCGCCAGCAGCCAAGCCGGGCCGAAGCGGGGGGGTACTCAGGGGACAGATACGCAGTATTTT. Encoded protein: CASSQAGPKRGGTQGTDTQYF.

The rearrangement uses TRBV7-9 and TRBJ2-7; perhaps TRBD2 as D (5 bases). The V and J ends lost 5 bases and 2 bases respectively, with 13 bases between them. Germline assignment: CDR1 SEHNR and CDR2 FQNEAQ (reference sequence). The CDR3 covers 14 residues. CDR3 sequence: CASSPRTRPYEQYF. Written as DNA, the CDR3 is TGTGCCAGCAGCCCCCGGACTCGCCCCTACGAGCAGTACTTC. Drawing the rest from reference TRBV7-9 and TRBJ2-7, the complete variable domain is DTGVSQNPRHKITKRGQNVTFRCDPISEHNRLYWYRQTLGQGPEFLTYFQNEAQLEKSRLLSDRFSAERPKGSFSTLEIQRTEQGDSAMYLCASSPRTRPYEQYFGPGTRLTVT.

The CDR3 spells CASSVAAGGATDTQYF. The CDR3 DNA is TGTGCCAGCAGCGTAGCGGCAGGGGGCGCGACAGATACGCAGTATTTT. The chain links TRBV9 to TRBJ2-3, with 8 bases that match TRBD1. Germline V lookup: CDR1 SGDLS, CDR2 YYNGEE. V trimming: 0 bases; J trimming: 3 bases; junction bases outside the gene matches: 6. The CDR3 has 16 amino acids.

The rearrangement joins TRBV5-1 to TRBJ2-7, with D perhaps TRBD1 (5 bases). Germline CDR1 SGHRS, CDR2 YFSETQ. V was cut by 0 bases and J by 7 bases, with 17 bases left in between. The CDR3 extends over 15 amino acids. The CDR3 nucleotides read TGCGCCAGCAGCTTGGAAAGGGGTGACAGTGTGGAGCAGTACTTC. As protein: CASSLERGDSVEQYF.

V gene TRBV27 combines with J gene TRBJ2-2, with D tentatively TRBD1 (6 bases). The germline V gene has CDR1 MNHEY and CDR2 SMNVEV (reference sequence). The CDR3 covers 16 residues. Trimming took 5 bases from V and 4 from J, leaving 17 bases between them. For the CDR3, the DNA is TGTGCCAGCAGTGCCGACACGGGACAAGGCACCGGGGAGCTGTTTTTT. Protein sequence: CASSADTGQGTGELFF.